The rows below give T cell receptor beta chains drawn from one sample of a study of blood T cell repertoires in COVID-19. Sequenced by immunoSEQ multiplex PCR; TCRdb stores in-frame clones only, minus some. The data show approximately 290,000 clones, with roughly 88% seen just once and 0.87% held by the top ten. The source material was peripheral blood. The receptors derive from a human donor with COVID-19, enrolled during active disease. The donor label of this sample is uncertain. CDR3s include the opening cysteine and the closing phenylalanine or tryptophan.

V: TRBV6-5; J: TRBJ1-3; CDR3: CASSLTGGSGNTIYF
V: TRBV19; J: TRBJ2-3; CDR3: CASSIDETGDTQYF
V: TRBV5-1; J: TRBJ1-1; CDR3: CASSPMDRFLQAFF
V: TRBV30; J: TRBJ2-3; CDR3: CAWSVSGGTQYF
V: TRBV6-2/TRBV6-3; J: TRBJ1-5; CDR3: CASSYPTGGNQPQHF
V: TRBV7-3; J: TRBJ2-1; CDR3: CASSLQMPNTGFDEQFF
V: TRBV29-1; J: TRBJ2-5; CDR3: CSVPRGTNGQETQYF
V: TRBV6-2/TRBV6-3; J: TRBJ1-5; CDR3: CASSPWLGRGGNQPQHF
V: TRBV6-5; J: TRBJ1-2; CDR3: CASSYRGSNYGYTF
V: TRBV27; J: TRBJ2-3; CDR3: CASSLSVLAGDRRNTQYF
V: TRBV20-1; J: TRBJ2-1; CDR3: CSASPQTGPGNEQFF
V: TRBV19; J: TRBJ1-5; CDR3: CASSVRVESNQPQHF
V: TRBV19; J: TRBJ2-3; CDR3: CASSTRTDISTDTQYF
V: TRBV15; J: TRBJ2-1; CDR3: CATSRADRGLRNEQFF
V: TRBV10-3; J: TRBJ2-5; CDR3: CAISEPGSLAQYF
V: TRBV5-1; J: TRBJ1-5; CDR3: CASSLGEVPNQPQHF
V: TRBV5-1; J: TRBJ1-2; CDR3: CASSLGTGDGYTF
V: TRBV29-1; J: TRBJ1-1; CDR3: CSVEWDRAKNTEAFF
V: TRBV19; J: TRBJ2-3; CDR3: CASSINRGDTQYF
V: TRBV29-1; J: TRBJ1-3; CDR3: CSAKLTPGGQGTIYF
V: TRBV27; J: TRBJ1-6; CDR3: CASTQTPGTGVSPLHF
V: TRBV5-1; J: TRBJ1-2; CDR3: CASSRDRSNYGYTF
V: TRBV7-9; J: TRBJ1-3; CDR3: CASSFQGPARGLGNTIYF
V: TRBV9; J: TRBJ2-3; CDR3: CASSVGPVSTDTQYF
V: TRBV19; J: TRBJ2-3; CDR3: CASSYSGSGLTDTQYF
V: TRBV5-6; J: TRBJ1-4; CDR3: CASSLDLDQEKLFF
V: TRBV15; J: TRBJ2-3; CDR3: CATSRSGGLVDTQYF
V: TRBV27; J: TRBJ1-5; CDR3: CASSSYREKSQHF
V: TRBV4-3; J: TRBJ2-1; CDR3: CASSQGSGRARNEQFF
V: TRBV7-2; J: TRBJ2-7; CDR3: CASSLVLTASSYEQYF
V: TRBV11-2; J: TRBJ2-3; CDR3: CASSLGQALPDTQYF
V: TRBV5-4; J: TRBJ2-1; CDR3: CASSSGGGSHNEQFF
V: TRBV29-1; J: TRBJ2-7; CDR3: CSVEVEGYEQYF
V: TRBV7-9; J: TRBJ1-4; CDR3: CASSSDRGPGEKLFF
V: TRBV30; J: TRBJ2-7; CDR3: CAWRGGTSPTEQYF
V: TRBV5-1; J: TRBJ2-7; CDR3: CASSLARDSSPYGQYF
V: TRBV7-2; J: TRBJ2-5; CDR3: CASSPDRFQETQYF
V: TRBV6-5; J: TRBJ2-7; CDR3: CASSYSSGRHEQYF
V: TRBV7-9; J: TRBJ2-6; CDR3: CASSSLVGEPGANVLTF
V: TRBV10-1; J: TRBJ2-4; CDR3: CASSESEAGVAKNIQYF
V: TRBV5-6; J: TRBJ2-7; CDR3: CASSSYSYEQYF
V: TRBV11-2; J: TRBJ2-7; CDR3: CASSISSGWASYEQYF
V: TRBV15; J: TRBJ1-1; CDR3: CATSLGPDRGAFF
V: TRBV13; J: TRBJ1-3; CDR3: CASSLAGNTIYF
V: TRBV28; J: TRBJ1-2; CDR3: CASRTSQGTGGSGYTF
V: TRBV28; J: TRBJ1-3; CDR3: CASALTVLGNTIYF
V: TRBV7-2; J: TRBJ2-1; CDR3: CASSLDYYLGGSGNEQFF
V: TRBV7-9; J: TRBJ2-1; CDR3: CASSSYDDRNNEQFF
V: TRBV5-1; J: TRBJ2-3; CDR3: CASSLGALRDTQYF
V: TRBV28; J: TRBJ1-1; CDR3: CASLRIGVNTEAFF
V: TRBV12-3/TRBV12-4; J: TRBJ1-1; CDR3: CASKPTGTAIIF